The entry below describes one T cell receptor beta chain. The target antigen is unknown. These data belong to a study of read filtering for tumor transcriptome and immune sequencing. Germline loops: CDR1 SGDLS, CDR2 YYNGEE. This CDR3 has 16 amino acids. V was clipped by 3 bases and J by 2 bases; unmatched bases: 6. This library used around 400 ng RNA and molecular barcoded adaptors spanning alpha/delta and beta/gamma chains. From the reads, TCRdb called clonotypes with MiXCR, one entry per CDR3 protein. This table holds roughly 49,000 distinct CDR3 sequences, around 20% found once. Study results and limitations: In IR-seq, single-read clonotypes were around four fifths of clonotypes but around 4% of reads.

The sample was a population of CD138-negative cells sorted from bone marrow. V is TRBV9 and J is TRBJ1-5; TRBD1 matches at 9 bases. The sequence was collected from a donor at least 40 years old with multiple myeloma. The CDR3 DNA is TGTGCCAGCAGCGCCACAGGGGGCAGGGGCAATCAGCCCCAGCATTTT. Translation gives CASSATGGRGNQPQHF.